The clone carrying this T cell receptor (beta chain) has a count of ten or more. Its specificity is unknown. From approximately 430 ng of RNA, a library with molecular barcoded alpha/delta and beta/gamma adaptors was made. Using its own MiXCR run on the reads, TCRdb lists one record per CDR3 protein. The sample records some 120,000 distinct CDR3 sequences, 13% being singletons. The data stem from a study of read filtering for tumor transcriptome and immune sequencing. Every patient had bone marrow sampled while the disease was active. The germline CDR1 and CDR2 sequences are MNHNS and SASEGT. There are 18 residues in the CDR3. With 8 bases removed from V and 4 bases from J, the gap between germline ends came to 29 bases. Study-level points and caveats: Approximately 87% of IR-seq clonotypes had a single read, yet these held approximately 3.7% of reads.

The rearrangement uses TRBV6-1 and TRBJ1-1, with TRBD1 as a possible D gene (5 bases). This clonotype was obtained from a donor at least 40 years old with multiple myeloma. Sample: a population of CD138-negative cells sorted from bone marrow. The CDR3 region has the DNA TGTGCCAGCGACACGCGTCGTTTCACCGGGACGGTGAGCACTGAAGCTTTCTTT. This sequence encodes CASDTRRFTGTVSTEAFF.